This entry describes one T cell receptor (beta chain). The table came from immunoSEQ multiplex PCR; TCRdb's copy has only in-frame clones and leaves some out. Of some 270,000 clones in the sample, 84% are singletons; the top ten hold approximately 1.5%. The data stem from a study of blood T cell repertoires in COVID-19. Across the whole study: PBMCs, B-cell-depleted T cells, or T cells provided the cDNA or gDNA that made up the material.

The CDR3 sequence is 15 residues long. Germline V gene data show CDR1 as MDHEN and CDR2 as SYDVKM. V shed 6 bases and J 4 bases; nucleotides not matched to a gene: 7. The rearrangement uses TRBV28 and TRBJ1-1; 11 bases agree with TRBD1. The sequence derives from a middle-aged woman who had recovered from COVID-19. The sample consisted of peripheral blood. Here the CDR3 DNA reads TGTGCCAGCAGGGCCGGACAGGGGGCGGTCACTGAAGCTTTCTTT. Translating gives CASRAGQGAVTEAFF.